This paragraph covers one TCR beta chain sequence. No DNA is given; TCRdb re-called the 5' RACE reads and lists each CDR3 protein once. This repertoire includes around 450,000 distinct CDR3 sequences. The data are from a study of monozygotic twins with inflammatory bowel disease. The CDR3 runs 15 residues. The germline V gene has CDR1 LNHDA and CDR2 SQIVND (reference sequence). V usage is TRBV19 and J usage is TRBJ2-1. This sequence originates from a human donor with ulcerative colitis or Crohn's disease, or a healthy co-twin of an affected twin (not recorded which). The source material was blood. This chain's CDR3 is CASSITGSSYNEQFF.